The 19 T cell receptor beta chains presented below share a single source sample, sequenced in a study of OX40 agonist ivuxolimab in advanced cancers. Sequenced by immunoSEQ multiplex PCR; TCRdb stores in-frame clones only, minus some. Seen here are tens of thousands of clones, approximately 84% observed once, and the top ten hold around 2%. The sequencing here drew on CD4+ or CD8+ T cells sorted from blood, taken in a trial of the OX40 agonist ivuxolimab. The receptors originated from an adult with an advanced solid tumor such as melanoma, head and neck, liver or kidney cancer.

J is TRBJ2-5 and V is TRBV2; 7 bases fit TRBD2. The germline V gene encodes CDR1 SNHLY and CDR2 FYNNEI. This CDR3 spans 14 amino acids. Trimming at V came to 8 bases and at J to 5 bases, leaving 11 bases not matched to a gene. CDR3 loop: CASGVGGPWETQYF. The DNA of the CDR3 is TGTGCCAGCGGGGTGGGAGGGCCTTGGGAGACCCAGTACTTC. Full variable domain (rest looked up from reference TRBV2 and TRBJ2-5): EPEVTQTPSHQVTQMGQEVILRCVPISNHLYFYWYRQILGQKVEFLVSFYNNEISEKSEIFDDQFSVERPDGSNFTLKIRSTKLEDSAMYFCASGVGGPWETQYFGPGTRLLVL.

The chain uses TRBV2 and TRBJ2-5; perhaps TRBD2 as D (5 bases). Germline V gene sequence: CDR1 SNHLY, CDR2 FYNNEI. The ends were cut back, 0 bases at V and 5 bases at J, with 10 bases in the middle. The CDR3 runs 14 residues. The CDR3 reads CASSEALGGETQYF. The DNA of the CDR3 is TGTGCCAGCAGTGAAGCCCTTGGCGGGGAGACCCAGTACTTC.

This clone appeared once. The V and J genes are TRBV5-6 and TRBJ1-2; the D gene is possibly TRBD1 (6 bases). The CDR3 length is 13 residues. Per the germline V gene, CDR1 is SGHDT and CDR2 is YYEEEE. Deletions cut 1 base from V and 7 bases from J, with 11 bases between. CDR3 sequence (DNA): TGTGCCAGCAGCTTGTGGACAGTCGGTGGCTACACCTTC. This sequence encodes CASSLWTVGGYTF. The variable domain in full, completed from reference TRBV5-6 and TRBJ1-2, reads DAGVTQSPTHLIKTRGQQVTLRCSPKSGHDTVSWYQQALGQGPQFIFQYYEEEERQRGNFPDRFSGHQFPNYSSELNVNALLLGDSALYLCASSLWTVGGYTFGSGTRLTVV.

CDR3 bases: TGCGCCAGCAGTCATGACACAGATACGCAGTATTTT. Translation gives CASSHDTDTQYF. The chain couples TRBV5-1 to TRBJ2-3, with no clear D. Trimming removed 5 bases from V and 2 bases from J, with 6 bases in between. This CDR3 contains 12 residues. Per the germline V gene, CDR1 is SGHRS and CDR2 is YFSETQ.

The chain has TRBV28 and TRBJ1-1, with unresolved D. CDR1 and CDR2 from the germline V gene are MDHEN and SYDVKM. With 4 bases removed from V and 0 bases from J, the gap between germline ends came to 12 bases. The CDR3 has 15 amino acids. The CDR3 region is CASSSQADMNTEAFF. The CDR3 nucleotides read TGTGCCAGCAGTTCCCAGGCAGACATGAACACTGAAGCTTTCTTT. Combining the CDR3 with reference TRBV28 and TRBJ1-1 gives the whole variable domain DVKVTQSSRYLVKRTGEKVFLECVQDMDHENMFWYRQDPGLGLRLIYFSYDVKMKEKGDIPEGYSVSREKKERFSLILESASTNQTSMYLCASSSQADMNTEAFFGQGTRLTVV.

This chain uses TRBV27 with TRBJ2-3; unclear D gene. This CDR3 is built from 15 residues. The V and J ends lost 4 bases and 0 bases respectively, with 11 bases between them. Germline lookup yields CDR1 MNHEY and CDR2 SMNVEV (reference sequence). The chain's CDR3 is CASSSGQRSTDTQYF. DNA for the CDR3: TGTGCCAGCAGTTCGGGTCAGAGGAGCACAGATACGCAGTATTTT.

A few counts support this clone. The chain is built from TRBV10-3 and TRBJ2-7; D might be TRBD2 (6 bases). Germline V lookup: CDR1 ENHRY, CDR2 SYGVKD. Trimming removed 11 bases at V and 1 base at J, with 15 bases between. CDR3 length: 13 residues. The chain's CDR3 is CASAGTVSYEQYF. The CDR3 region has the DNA TGTGCCTCCGCCGGGACTGTATCCTACGAGCAGTACTTC.

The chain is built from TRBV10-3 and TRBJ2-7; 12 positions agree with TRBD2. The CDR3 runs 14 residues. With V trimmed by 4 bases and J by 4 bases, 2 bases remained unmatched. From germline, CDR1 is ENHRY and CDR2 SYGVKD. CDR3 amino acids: CAISATSGSYEQYF. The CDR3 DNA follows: TGTGCCATCAGTGCGACTAGCGGGAGTTACGAGCAGTACTTC.

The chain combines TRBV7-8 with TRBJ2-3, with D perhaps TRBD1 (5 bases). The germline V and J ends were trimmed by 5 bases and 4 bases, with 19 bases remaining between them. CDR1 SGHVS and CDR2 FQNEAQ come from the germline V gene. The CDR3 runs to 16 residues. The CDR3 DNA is TGTGCCAGCAGCCCCCTGGATAGGGGATCTGCAGATACGCAGTATTTT. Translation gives CASSPLDRGSADTQYF. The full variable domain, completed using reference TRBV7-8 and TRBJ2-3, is GAGVSQSPRYKVAKRGQDVALRCDPISGHVSLFWYQQALGQGPEFLTYFQNEAQLDKSGLPSDRFFAERPEGSVSTLKIQRTQQEDSAVYLCASSPLDRGSADTQYFGPGTRLTVL.

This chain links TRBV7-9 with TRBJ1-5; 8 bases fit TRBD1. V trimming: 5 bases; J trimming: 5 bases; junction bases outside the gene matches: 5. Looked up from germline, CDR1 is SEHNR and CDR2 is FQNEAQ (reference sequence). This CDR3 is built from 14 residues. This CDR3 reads CASSAGGRDQPQHF. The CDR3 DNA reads TGTGCCAGCAGCGCAGGGGGCAGGGATCAGCCCCAGCATTTT.

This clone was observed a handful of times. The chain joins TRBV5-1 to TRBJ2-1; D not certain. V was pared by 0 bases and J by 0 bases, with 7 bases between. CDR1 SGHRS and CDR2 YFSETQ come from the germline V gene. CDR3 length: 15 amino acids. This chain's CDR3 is CASSLVPNSYNEQFF. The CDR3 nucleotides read TGCGCCAGCAGCTTGGTGCCAAACTCCTACAATGAGCAGTTCTTC.

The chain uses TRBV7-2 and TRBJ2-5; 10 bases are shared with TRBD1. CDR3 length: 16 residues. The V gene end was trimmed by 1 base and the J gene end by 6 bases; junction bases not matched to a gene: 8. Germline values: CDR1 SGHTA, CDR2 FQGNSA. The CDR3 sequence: CASSLGGAGQGKTQYF. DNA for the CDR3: TGTGCCAGCAGCTTAGGAGGGGCGGGACAGGGGAAGACCCAGTACTTC.

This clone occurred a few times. CDR3 loop: CASSPQVGGLGGYTF. In DNA form, the CDR3 reads TGCGCCAGCAGCCCCCAGGTAGGGGGACTGGGTGGCTACACCTTC. V usage is TRBV4-1 and J usage is TRBJ1-2, with a possible D match to TRBD1 (6 bases). Trimming removed 4 bases at V and 7 bases at J, with 19 bases between. From germline, CDR1 is MGHRA and CDR2 YSYEKL. The length of the CDR3 is 15 residues.

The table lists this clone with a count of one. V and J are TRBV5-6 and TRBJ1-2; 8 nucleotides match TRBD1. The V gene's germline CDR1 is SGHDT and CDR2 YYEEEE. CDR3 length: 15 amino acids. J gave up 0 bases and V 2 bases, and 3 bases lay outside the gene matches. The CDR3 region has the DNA TGTGCCAGCAGCTTACAGGGGGGAACTAACTATGGCTACACCTTC. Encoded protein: CASSLQGGTNYGYTF.

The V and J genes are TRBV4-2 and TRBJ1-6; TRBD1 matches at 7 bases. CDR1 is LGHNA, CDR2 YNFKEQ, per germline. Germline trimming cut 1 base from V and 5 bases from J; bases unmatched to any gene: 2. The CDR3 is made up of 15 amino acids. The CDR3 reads CASSQGGTDNSPLHF. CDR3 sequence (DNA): TGTGCCAGCAGCCAAGGGGGGACAGATAATTCACCCCTCCACTTT.

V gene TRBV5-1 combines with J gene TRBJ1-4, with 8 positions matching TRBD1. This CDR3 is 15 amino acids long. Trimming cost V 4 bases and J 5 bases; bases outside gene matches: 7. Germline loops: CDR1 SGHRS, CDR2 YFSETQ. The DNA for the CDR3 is TGCGCCAGCAGCACCCAGGGGGCGGGGAATGAAAAACTGTTTTTT. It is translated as CASSTQGAGNEKLFF.

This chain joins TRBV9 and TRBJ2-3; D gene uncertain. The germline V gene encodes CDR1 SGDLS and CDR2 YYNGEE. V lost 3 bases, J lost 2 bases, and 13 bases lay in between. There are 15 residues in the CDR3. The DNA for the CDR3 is TGTGCCAGCAGCGCCCCAGAAGGTGTCACAGATACGCAGTATTTT. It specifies CASSAPEGVTDTQYF.

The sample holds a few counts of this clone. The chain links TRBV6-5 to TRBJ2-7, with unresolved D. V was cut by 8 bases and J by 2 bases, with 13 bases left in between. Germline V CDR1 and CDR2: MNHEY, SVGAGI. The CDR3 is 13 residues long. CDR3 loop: CASRFLGTYEQYF. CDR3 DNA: TGTGCCAGCCGTTTTCTCGGAACCTACGAGCAGTACTTC.

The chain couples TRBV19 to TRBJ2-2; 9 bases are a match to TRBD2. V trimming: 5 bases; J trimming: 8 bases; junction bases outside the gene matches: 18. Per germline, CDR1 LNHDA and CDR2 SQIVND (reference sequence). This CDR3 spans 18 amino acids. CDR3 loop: CASSRQTSGTPPGGELFF. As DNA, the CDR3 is TGTGCCAGTAGTCGACAGACTAGCGGAACCCCGCCCGGTGGGGAGCTGTTTTTT. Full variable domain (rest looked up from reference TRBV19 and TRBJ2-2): DGGITQSPKYLFRKEGQNVTLSCEQNLNHDAMYWYRQDPGQGLRLIYYSQIVNDFQKGDIAEGYSVSREKKESFPLTVTSAQKNPTAFYLCASSRQTSGTPPGGELFFGEGSRLTVL.